This T cell receptor (beta chain) was obtained from a study of shared clonotypes between healthy human individuals. General observations from the study: Between a few donors, naive CD4 clonotypes were shared at a level of roughly 5.5%. Estimated clonotype richness was generally higher in naive than memory subsets.

The CDR3 loop spans 16 amino acids. V shed 0 bases, J shed 5 bases, and the junction held 3 bases outside the gene matches. Looked up from germline, CDR1 is MNHEY and CDR2 is SVGAGI. Measured with immunoSEQ multiplex PCR; TCRdb has only the in-frame clones, and not every one. The data hold over a million clones, with about 96% observed a single time. Healthy HIV-negative adults without recent acute infections or vaccinations served as donors. A single count supports this clone. Its specificity is not known. This TCR derives from a man under 40 in good health. The chain links TRBV6-5 to TRBJ2-5; TRBD2 matches at 13 bases. The sample consisted of naive CD4+ T cells sorted from blood. The sample's subset: CD45RA+ positively selected. The CDR3 DNA sequence: TGTGCCAGCAGTTACTCATGGACTAGCGGGAGTGAGACCCAGTACTTC. Amino acid sequence: CASSYSWTSGSETQYF.